These 32 T cell receptor beta chains originate from one sample sequenced in a study of CD8 T cells in ankylosing spondylitis. Notes on the study in general: A TCR beta motif of 7 to 9 highly homologous variants seemed to mark ankylosing spondylitis blood.

TCRdb itself ran the 5' RACE reads through MiXCR, one entry per CDR3 protein. The sample includes hundreds of thousands of distinct CDR3 sequences, 10% to 15% seen only once; the top ten take approximately 0.46%. These receptors' antigens are unknown. The sequenced material came from blood, either unsorted or a sorted T cell fraction (not recorded which). The source is a male donor with ankylosing spondylitis.

This clonotype has a single count. The CDR3 coding sequence is TGCGCCAGCAGCTTGAACAGGGCAGGGGGAAACTATGGCTACACCTTC. Translation gives CASSLNRAGGNYGYTF. The chain recombines TRBV5-1 with TRBJ1-2, with 7 bases identical to TRBD1. V gave up 1 base and J gave up 2 bases; unmatched junction bases: 8. CDR3 length: 16 residues. Per germline, CDR1 SGHRS and CDR2 YFSETQ.

This clonotype was found many times. The V call is TRBV12-3 or TRBV12-4, the J call TRBJ1-1, with unresolved D. The CDR3 has 15 amino acids. V was clipped by 6 bases and J by 5 bases, with 19 bases between them. The DNA of the CDR3 is TGTGCCAGCAGACACAACGGACGTGTTAGAACTGAAGCTTTCTTT. It codes for CASRHNGRVRTEAFF.

This chain links TRBV4-3 with TRBJ1-3; D not resolved. V lost 7 bases to trimming and J lost 1 base, with 8 bases between them. The germline V gene encodes CDR1 LGHNA and CDR2 YSLEER. The CDR3 loop spans 13 amino acids. In nucleotides, the CDR3 is TGCGCCAGCAACCAGAAGTCTGGAAACACCATATATTTT. It translates to CASNQKSGNTIYF.

The gene calls are TRBV27 and TRBJ2-7, with a possible D match to TRBD2 (6 bases). V lost 4 bases and J 1 base, leaving 17 bases between the germline ends. Germline-derived CDR1 and CDR2 are MNHEY and SMNVEV (reference sequence). The CDR3 length is 16 residues. CDR3 sequence: CASSSLAGRRSYEQYF. The CDR3 DNA reads TGTGCCAGCAGTTCCTTAGCCGGGAGAAGGTCCTACGAGCAGTACTTC.

CDR3 sequence (DNA): TGTGCCAGCGGGACTGCCTACAATGAGCAGTTCTTC. Protein sequence: CASGTAYNEQFF. The rearrangement joins TRBV6-1 to TRBJ2-1; D might be TRBD2 (6 bases). The CDR3 covers 12 residues. Germline V gene data show CDR1 as MNHNS and CDR2 as SASEGT. Trimming cost V 8 bases and J 2 bases, with 7 bases left between them.

There are many counts of this clonotype. The genes are TRBV12-3 or TRBV12-4 and TRBJ2-3; TRBD2 aligns across 7 bases. CDR3 size: 14 residues. J gave up 6 bases and V 7 bases, and 10 bases lay outside the gene matches. CDR3 in DNA: TGTGCCAGCACCCCTCCGGGACTAAGGGATACGCAGTATTTT. Encoded protein: CASTPPGLRDTQYF.

This clonotype has more than one count but fewer than ten. The junction and the germline gene differ at one end; a read error may be behind it. V and J are TRBV20-1 and TRBJ1-3; no clear D gene. Per the germline V gene, CDR1 is DFQATT and CDR2 is SNEGSKA (reference sequence). The CDR3 is 13 residues long. The CDR3 nucleotides are TGCAGTGCTAGAGCCGGGGATGGAGACACCATATATTTT. This codes for CSARAGDGDTIYF.

This clonotype was detected a few times. J is TRBJ2-5 and V is TRBV6-2 or TRBV6-3; a possible D gene is TRBD2 (6 bases). The CDR3 totals 17 residues. V lost 0 bases and J 6 bases, leaving 20 bases between the germline ends. CDR1 and CDR2 (germline): MNHEY, SVGEGT. The CDR3 loop is CASSYSIGREAVKTQYF. DNA of the CDR3: TGTGCCAGCAGTTACTCGATTGGCAGGGAGGCTGTAAAGACCCAGTACTTC.

The rearrangement joins TRBV12-3 or TRBV12-4 to TRBJ1-5, with D possibly TRBD1 on 6 matching bases. The length of the CDR3 is 17 residues. V lost 1 base to trimming and J lost 0 bases, with 13 bases between them. The CDR3 protein is CASSLGTDLYSNQPQHF. For the CDR3, the DNA is TGTGCCAGCAGTTTAGGGACAGATCTTTATAGCAATCAGCCCCAGCATTTT.

This clonotype occurred a few times. The chain is built from TRBV20-1 and TRBJ1-2, with D maybe TRBD1 (6 bases). Germline V CDR1 and CDR2: DFQATT, SNEGSKA (reference sequence). The V gene lost 0 bases and the J gene lost 6 bases, with 17 bases spanning the gap. The CDR3 length is 15 residues. Here the CDR3 DNA reads TGCAGTGCTAGAGACCAGGGGAGGGTTTGGGATGGCTACACCTTC. Translating gives CSARDQGRVWDGYTF.

The sample holds a few counts of this clonotype. The CDR3 here is CASSQVSTGPMRYTF. DNA for the CDR3: TGCGCCAGCAGCCAAGTTTCGACAGGGCCGATGCGCTACACCTTC. The chain couples TRBV4-3 to TRBJ1-2; 7 nucleotides match TRBD1. Germline CDR1 reads LGHNA; CDR2 reads YSLEER. The CDR3 covers 15 residues. The J segment lost 9 bases and the V segment lost 1 base, leaving 11 bases of the junction unmatched.

This clonotype was observed a handful of times. The chain is built from TRBV7-3 and TRBJ2-3; D may be TRBD2 (6 bases). V was clipped by 0 bases and J by 8 bases, with 9 bases between them. Germline CDR1 is SGHTA and CDR2 is FQGTGA. CDR3 length equals 13 residues. CDR3 nucleotide sequence: TGTGCCAGCAGCTTAACCGGGAGCTCTACGCAGTATTTT. Protein: CASSLTGSSTQYF.

The chain uses TRBV7-2 and TRBJ1-6; 7 nucleotides align to TRBD1. This CDR3 region has 15 residues. V shed 5 bases, J shed 6 bases, and the junction held 7 bases outside the gene matches. Germline V gene sequence: CDR1 SGHTA, CDR2 FQGNSA. The CDR3 DNA reads TGTGCCAGCAGCCCGGGACAGTTACCTAATTCACCCCTCCACTTT. It translates to CASSPGQLPNSPLHF.

This chain uses TRBV10-3 with TRBJ2-2, with D hard to call. Germline V gene sequence: CDR1 ENHRY, CDR2 SYGVKD. V was shortened by 8 bases and J by 2 bases, with 3 bases between the two germline ends. The CDR3 totals 11 residues. This CDR3 is CAIGNTGELFF. The CDR3 DNA sequence: TGTGCCATCGGCAACACCGGGGAGCTGTTTTTT.

This clonotype has ten or more counts. This sequence joins TRBV5-1 and TRBJ2-3; D is undetermined. Germline loops: CDR1 SGHRS, CDR2 YFSETQ. The CDR3 has 15 amino acids. The V and J ends lost 2 bases and 0 bases respectively, with 10 bases between them. CDR3 sequence reads: CASSLGEPSTDTQYF. The CDR3 DNA follows: TGCGCCAGCAGCTTAGGAGAGCCTAGCACAGATACGCAGTATTTT.

This chain joins TRBV5-1 and TRBJ2-7; 8 bases are shared with TRBD1. V shed 4 bases, J shed 7 bases, and the junction held 19 bases outside the gene matches. Looked up from germline, CDR1 is SGHRS and CDR2 is YFSETQ. The CDR3 runs to 17 residues. CDR3 region: CASSINPQRTGLWEQYF. The CDR3 DNA follows: TGCGCCAGCAGCATAAACCCCCAGAGGACAGGGCTTTGGGAGCAGTACTTC. Full variable domain (missing parts from reference TRBV5-1 and TRBJ2-7): KAGVTQTPRYLIKTRGQQVTLSCSPISGHRSVSWYQQTPGQGLQFLFEYFSETQRNKGNFPGRFSGRQFSNSRSEMNVSTLELGDSALYLCASSINPQRTGLWEQYFGPGTRLTVT.

This chain links TRBV5-1 with TRBJ2-7; 12 nucleotides agree with TRBD2. CDR3 length: 14 amino acids. Germline-derived CDR1 and CDR2 are SGHRS and YFSETQ. V lost 3 bases and J lost 6; bases outside the gene matches: 4. The CDR3 DNA sequence: TGCGCCAGCAGCTCACAACTAGCGGGAGGCGAGCAGTACTTC. Its protein is CASSSQLAGGEQYF. The full variable domain, in which reference TRBV5-1 and TRBJ2-7 provide the parts outside the CDR3, is KAGVTQTPRYLIKTRGQQVTLSCSPISGHRSVSWYQQTPGQGLQFLFEYFSETQRNKGNFPGRFSGRQFSNSRSEMNVSTLELGDSALYLCASSSQLAGGEQYFGPGTRLTVT.

In this sample, this clonotype turned up many times. The CDR3 reads CSVDGGASTDTQYF. The CDR3 bases are TGCAGCGTTGATGGGGGGGCTAGCACAGATACGCAGTATTTT. V is TRBV29-1 and J is TRBJ2-3; D is perhaps TRBD2 (7 bases). The CDR3 is made up of 14 amino acids. The germline V and J ends were trimmed by 3 bases and 0 bases, with 10 bases remaining between them. Germline V lookup: CDR1 SQVTM, CDR2 ANQGSEA.

This sequence joins TRBV24-1 and TRBJ1-5, with a possible D match to TRBD1 (6 bases). V was pared by 3 bases and J by 3 bases, with 11 bases between. The CDR3 covers 15 residues. From germline, CDR1 is KGHDR and CDR2 SFDVKD. The CDR3 is CATSDTRDNNQPQHF. As DNA, the CDR3 is TGTGCCACCAGTGATACCCGGGACAACAATCAGCCCCAGCATTTT.

In DNA, the CDR3 is TGTGCCAGCTCCCAGGGGAAAGATATGAGTGATGAAAAACTGTTTTTT. Protein: CASSQGKDMSDEKLFF. The rearrangement links TRBV27 to TRBJ1-4; tentative D call: TRBD1 (6 bases). This CDR3 has 16 residues. Germline CDR1 is MNHEY and CDR2 is SMNVEV (reference sequence). The V end lost 8 bases, the J end lost 6 bases, and 22 bases lay between the germline ends. Drawing the rest from reference TRBV27 and TRBJ1-4, the complete variable domain is EAQVTQNPRYLITVTGKKLTVTCSQNMNHEYMSWYRQDPGLGLRQIYYSMNVEVTDKGDVPEGYKVSRKEKRNFPLILESPSPNQTSLYFCASSQGKDMSDEKLFFGSGTQLSVL.

In its sample, this clonotype was seen a few times. The gene calls are TRBV10-3 and TRBJ1-5; D call uncertain. The CDR3 covers 14 residues. V lost 3 bases, J lost 3 bases, and 9 bases lay in between. CDR1 is ENHRY and CDR2 is SYGVKD in the germline V gene. The CDR3 DNA reads as TGTGCCATCAGTGAAGGAGGAATCAATCAGCCCCAGCATTTT. It specifies CAISEGGINQPQHF.

This clonotype was recorded a few times. V and J are TRBV7-9 and TRBJ1-5; 7 bases fit TRBD1. This CDR3 comprises 16 residues. After removal of 5 bases from V and 2 bases from J, the junction contained 9 bases not matched to a gene. Germline-derived CDR1 and CDR2 are SEHNR and FQNEAQ (reference sequence). CDR3 residues: CASSLGTASGNQPQHF. The CDR3, as DNA: TGTGCCAGCAGCCTCGGGACAGCCTCGGGCAATCAGCCCCAGCATTTT.

This clonotype was picked up a small number of times. V is TRBV24-1 and J is TRBJ2-2; the match to TRBD2 covers 10 bases. Looked up from germline, CDR1 is KGHDR and CDR2 is SFDVKD. This CDR3 spans 17 amino acids. V shed 4 bases and J 4 bases; nucleotides not matched to a gene: 8. CDR3 residues: CATSDRPGLATTGELFF. CDR3 DNA sequence: TGTGCCACCAGTGACCGTCCGGGACTAGCGACCACCGGGGAGCTGTTTTTT.

The DNA for the CDR3 is TGCGCCAGCAGCATCGGGACACCGTACGAGCAGTACTTC. Its translation is CASSIGTPYEQYF. V and J are TRBV5-1 and TRBJ2-7, with TRBD1 as a possible D gene (6 bases). The CDR3 has 13 residues. Trimming cost V 4 bases and J 4 bases, with 12 bases left between them. CDR1 and CDR2 (germline): SGHRS, YFSETQ.

This clonotype was counted between two and nine times. V is TRBV3-1 and J is TRBJ2-1; 11 positions agree with TRBD2. Per germline, CDR1 LGHDT and CDR2 YNNKEL (reference sequence). CDR3 length: 17 amino acids. V lost 4 bases to trimming and J lost 9 bases; unmatched junction nucleotides: 14. CDR3: CASSLRGDSGRAPEQFF. The CDR3 DNA follows: TGTGCCAGCAGCCTCCGGGGAGATAGCGGGAGGGCCCCTGAGCAGTTCTTC.

In its sample, this clonotype was seen many times. This rearrangement joins TRBV5-1 to TRBJ1-5; no clear D. Germline V gene data show CDR1 as SGHRS and CDR2 as YFSETQ. The CDR3 spans 13 residues. V lost 1 base to trimming and J lost 7 bases, with 9 bases between them. The CDR3 loop reads CASSLFLDQPQHF. In nucleotides, the CDR3 is TGCGCCAGCAGCTTGTTTTTGGACCAGCCCCAGCATTTT.

In its sample, this clonotype was seen a few times. The chain couples TRBV12-3 or TRBV12-4 to TRBJ2-2, with D perhaps being TRBD1 or TRBD2 (6 bases each). V lost 7 bases and J 5 bases, leaving 17 bases between the germline ends. There are 15 residues in the CDR3. CDR3 in amino acids: CASTILGGRTGELFF. CDR3 coding DNA: TGTGCCAGCACCATTTTAGGGGGGAGAACCGGGGAGCTGTTTTTT.

This clonotype came up a few times. The rearrangement links TRBV20-1 to TRBJ1-3, with no clear D. Germline V gives CDR1 DFQATT, CDR2 SNEGSKA (reference sequence). This CDR3 region has 15 residues. Trimming stripped 3 bases from V and 2 bases from J, with 14 bases between. CDR3: CSARVPPGTGNTIYF. DNA for the CDR3: TGCAGTGCTAGGGTCCCACCTGGGACTGGAAACACCATATATTTT.

In its sample, this clonotype was seen many times. This chain connects TRBV9 to TRBJ1-1, with no clear D. V dropped 5 bases and J dropped 3 bases, with 11 bases sitting between them. The CDR3 loop spans 13 amino acids. Germline CDR1 is SGDLS and CDR2 is YYNGEE. DNA of the CDR3: TGTGCCAGCAGTCGGCAGACGCACACTGAAGCTTTCTTT. This sequence encodes CASSRQTHTEAFF.

V is TRBV5-1 and J is TRBJ2-3; D gene uncertain. Deletions cut 1 base from V and 2 bases from J, with 14 bases between. Germline CDR1 and CDR2: SGHRS and YFSETQ. The CDR3 is 16 amino acids. The CDR3: CASSLFGSTLTDTQYF. In DNA, the CDR3 is TGCGCCAGCAGCTTGTTCGGTTCGACCCTCACAGATACGCAGTATTTT.

V and J are TRBV6-1 and TRBJ1-1; no reliable D call. The CDR3 contains 18 residues. CDR1 and CDR2 (germline): MNHNS, SASEGT. Trimming cost V 4 bases and J 0 bases, with 21 bases left between them. This CDR3 is CASSALGLAWAMNTEAFF. The DNA of the CDR3 is TGTGCCAGCAGTGCGTTGGGCCTCGCCTGGGCTATGAACACTGAAGCTTTCTTT.

This clonotype showed up many times. The V call is TRBV9, the J call TRBJ1-3; D is unclear. Looked up from germline, CDR1 is SGDLS and CDR2 is YYNGEE. The CDR3 has 14 amino acids. Trimming took 2 bases from V and 4 from J, leaving 10 bases between them. CDR3 sequence: CASSVGGEGNTIYF. The CDR3 bases are TGTGCCAGCAGCGTCGGAGGAGAGGGAAACACCATATATTTT.